These 12 T cell receptor beta chains originate from one sample sequenced in a study of CD8 T cells in Susac syndrome (dated by TCRdb to 2018 to 2020). Library creation used the immunoSEQ multiplex PCR assay. RNA was extracted using the RNeasy kit, and roughly 0.45 to 1 microgram was reverse transcribed with random hexamers. TCRdb took the public reads, trimmed them with fastp at Q25, ran MiXCR for clone calling and kept in-frame beta chains. Each entry is one CDR3 protein sequence, shown with its most common DNA and genes. For this sample there are more than 250,000 distinct CDR3 sequences; 92% appear just once. The ten largest account for approximately 0.065% of the sample. Sequencing used CD4+ T cells from PBMCs. These receptors all stem from a human donor with multiple sclerosis.

The J gene is TRBJ2-4, the V gene TRBV7-2, with 7 bases lining up with TRBD1. Germline V gives CDR1 SGHTA, CDR2 FQGNSA. Unmatched junction bases numbered 11, after V lost 0 bases and J lost 6 bases. This CDR3 contains 17 residues. In DNA, the CDR3 is TGTGCCAGCAGCTTAGCTCCCGCAGGGGGTAATTTAAACATTCAGTACTTC. Protein product: CASSLAPAGGNLNIQYF. Full variable domain (missing parts from reference TRBV7-2 and TRBJ2-4): GAGVSQSPSNKVTEKGKDVELRCDPISGHTALYWYRQSLGQGLEFLIYFQGNSAPDKSGLPSDRFSAERTGGSVSTLTIQRTQQEDSAVYLCASSLAPAGGNLNIQYFGAGTRLSVL.

The chain uses TRBV7-6 and TRBJ2-7; the D gene is possibly TRBD1 (7 bases). Germline V gene sequence: CDR1 SGHVS, CDR2 FNYEAQ. The CDR3 spans 15 residues. Trimming removed 5 bases at V and 5 bases at J, with 19 bases between. The CDR3 DNA reads TGTGCCAGCAGCCCCACAGGAGGGGGCCACCACGAGCAGTACTTC. Protein product: CASSPTGGGHHEQYF.

The V call is TRBV7-2, the J call TRBJ1-2, with a tentative D call TRBD1 (6 bases). Germline V CDR1 and CDR2: SGHTA, FQGNSA. V lost 4 bases and J 4 bases, leaving 13 bases between the germline ends. CDR3 size: 14 residues. The CDR3: CASSSRQGIYGYTF. Here the CDR3 DNA reads TGTGCCAGCAGCTCTCGGCAGGGGATCTATGGCTACACCTTC.

The chain couples TRBV7-9 to TRBJ2-5; D is unclear. V lost 5 bases and J lost 4, with 8 bases in between. The CDR3 loop spans 12 amino acids. The germline gives CDR1 SEHNR, CDR2 FQNEAQ (reference sequence). The CDR3, as DNA: TGTGCCAGCAGCCTGAACGGAGAGACCCAGTACTTC. It codes for CASSLNGETQYF.

The chain is built from TRBV2 and TRBJ2-4, with TRBD2 identical over 7 bases. This CDR3 comprises 20 residues. Germline CDR1 is SNHLY and CDR2 is FYNNEI. Germline trimming cut 3 bases from V and 6 bases from J; bases unmatched to any gene: 23. CDR3 residues: CASSDEFGGSSGAKGNIQYF. In DNA form, the CDR3 reads TGTGCCAGCAGTGATGAGTTTGGGGGGTCAAGCGGGGCGAAAGGAAACATTCAGTACTTC.

This rearrangement joins TRBV19 to TRBJ2-7; TRBD1 matches 8 bases. The V segment lost 5 bases and the J segment 3 bases; nucleotides outside the gene matches: 9. Germline V gene sequence: CDR1 LNHDA, CDR2 SQIVND (reference sequence). The CDR3 is 15 amino acids. The DNA for the CDR3 is TGTGCCAGTAGTGGGACCGGGACAGGAGTCTACGAGCAGTACTTC. It encodes CASSGTGTGVYEQYF.

V usage is TRBV24-1 and J usage is TRBJ1-5; no definite D call. Trimming removed 2 bases from V and 2 bases from J, with 15 bases in between. CDR1 is KGHDR and CDR2 is SFDVKD in the germline V gene. The CDR3 extends over 17 amino acids. CDR3 DNA sequence: TGTGCCACCAGTGATTCGGGGAGCGATAGGGGCAATCAGCCCCAGCATTTT. This translates into CATSDSGSDRGNQPQHF.

The chain couples TRBV5-1 to TRBJ1-6, with D possibly matching TRBD1 (5 bases). CDR1 and CDR2 from the germline V gene are SGHRS and YFSETQ. The CDR3 runs to 14 residues. With 0 bases removed from V and 11 bases from J, the gap between germline ends came to 12 bases. CDR3 DNA: TGCGCCAGCAGCTTGGGGGGGGTTCGGGCACCCCTCCACTTT. Protein: CASSLGGVRAPLHF. Full variable domain (remainder filled in from reference TRBV5-1 and TRBJ1-6): KAGVTQTPRYLIKTRGQQVTLSCSPISGHRSVSWYQQTPGQGLQFLFEYFSETQRNKGNFPGRFSGRQFSNSRSEMNVSTLELGDSALYLCASSLGGVRAPLHFGNGTRLTVT.

The rearrangement uses TRBV5-1 and TRBJ1-1, with unresolved D. V lost 5 bases and J 4 bases, leaving 12 bases between the germline ends. Germline CDR1 reads SGHRS; CDR2 reads YFSETQ. This CDR3 region has 13 residues. The CDR3 nucleotides read TGCGCCAGCAGATCGAGACAAGGCACTGAAGCTTTCTTT. This gives the protein CASRSRQGTEAFF.

The chain recombines TRBV7-2 with TRBJ2-5; TRBD1 matches 7 bases. J was trimmed by 4 bases and V by 5 bases; bases with no gene match: 7. The CDR3 has 14 residues. The V gene's germline CDR1 is SGHTA and CDR2 FQGNSA. DNA of the CDR3: TGTGCCAGCAGCAAGGGGGACAGCCGAGAGACCCAGTACTTC. It specifies CASSKGDSRETQYF.

The CDR3 DNA reads as TGTGCCAGCAGCTTAGGGCTAGGGACTGAAGCTTTCTTT. The encoded protein is CASSLGLGTEAFF. The genes are TRBV7-2 and TRBJ1-1; D is unclear. The CDR3 is 13 amino acids. The V gene lost 1 base and the J gene lost 5 bases, with 8 bases spanning the gap. In germline, CDR1 is SGHTA, CDR2 FQGNSA.

The sample holds one count of this clonotype. This sequence joins TRBV7-2 and TRBJ1-5, with D unclear. This CDR3 region has 15 residues. Germline CDR1 SGHTA, CDR2 FQGNSA. Trimming cost V 5 bases and J 2 bases, with 13 bases left between them. In DNA form, the CDR3 reads TGTGCCAGCAGCCAACCCCCGGAGGGCAATCAGCCCCAGCATTTT. Protein sequence: CASSQPPEGNQPQHF.